This TCR beta chain appears in the sequencing data of a study of blood T cell repertoires in COVID-19. Background on the study: Nucleic acid was either cDNA or gDNA, and it came from T cells, B-cell-depleted T cells, or PBMCs.

The CDR3 covers 20 residues. CDR1 and CDR2 from the germline V gene are KGHSH and LQKENI. J gave up 0 bases and V 3 bases, and 17 bases lay outside the gene matches. Recruited during active infection, patients (from Seattle) were subsequently followed longitudinally. In the original processing: Amplified reference gene primers provided the basis for estimating nucleated cell counts. The data were produced by immunoSEQ multiplex PCR, yet TCRdb's version contains in-frame clones alone and is incomplete. That table is the source of V, J and clone size, and D and trimming were worked out from the DNA. Of 300,000 to 450,000 clones listed, approximately 89% are singletons.

Sequencing was performed on peripheral blood. The sequence derives from a woman in her fifties or sixties with COVID-19, enrolled during active disease. The chain employs TRBV18 and TRBJ2-4; 7 bases are a match to TRBD2. The DNA of the CDR3 is TGTGCCAGCTCACCCCGGCTCCGGGCGGGGGAGATCTTAGCCAAAAACATTCAGTACTTC. Translating it yields CASSPRLRAGEILAKNIQYF. Drawing the rest from reference TRBV18 and TRBJ2-4, the complete variable domain is NAGVMQNPRHLVRRRGQEARLRCSPMKGHSHVYWYRQLPEEGLKFMVYLQKENIIDESGMPKERFSAEFPKEGPSILRIQQVVRGDSAAYFCASSPRLRAGEILAKNIQYFGAGTRLSVL.